A single TCR beta chain is shown here with its context. This clonotype has just a few counts. What this receptor recognizes is not known. No much larger clone exists at a distance of one base, and base qualities are not known. PBMCs were isolated by Ficoll-Paque density gradient centrifugation. This specimen belongs to a study of T-cell memory formation after mild COVID-19 (dated by TCRdb to about 2021). For the study in its entirety: Most TCR sequence clusters were specific to one of the two donors. T-cell clones expanding and contracting after mild COVID-19 in a couple of donors were tracked by longitudinal TCRalpha and TCRbeta repertoire sequencing. The cohort comprised two young, previously healthy adult volunteers, one female and one male.

The instrument given in TCRdb is Illumina NovaSeq 6000. cDNA libraries for TCRalpha and TCRbeta were prepared by 5'RACE using constant-segment primers, with sample barcodes and unique molecular identifiers added. Trizol reagent was used to extract RNA from every sample. Libraries were amplified in two PCR steps, with a second sample barcode and Illumina TruSeq adapters added in the second step. Libraries were sequenced on an Illumina NovaSeq with 2 x 150 bp paired-end reads. The paper's processing steps were these. Demultiplexing of reads and collapsing into UMI-guided consensus sequences were performed with migec v1.2.7. Using mixcr v2.1.11, UMI consensuses were aligned to TRA and TRB V and J templates and then assembled into clonotypes. A clonotype was counted as expanded or contracted only when both edgeR and NoisET called the clonotype significant, with the noise models trained on biological replicates. For edgeR calls, a false discovery rate-adjusted p below 0.01 and a log2 fold-change threshold of 1 were applied. As an exploratory analysis of dynamics, max-normalized trajectories of the 1000 most abundant clonotypes were examined by PCA with hierarchical clustering. Separately sequenced CD4+ and CD8+ repertoires were used to assign the CD4 or CD8 phenotype of responding clones. The raw public data were reprocessed by TCRdb itself: fastp quality trimming at Q25, MiXCR clonotype calling, in-frame beta chains only. Entries are consolidated by CDR3 protein sequence, retaining the most common genes and DNA. These V and J calls originate from TCRdb's pipeline instead of the authors' own analysis. The table for this sample lists more than 75,000 distinct CDR3 sequences; over 11% of them were counted only once. The ten top clones hold roughly 33% of the sample.

Beyond this particular receptor, the publication reports: The study covered only a couple of mild cases, and larger cohorts including severe cases with pre-infection samples were considered necessary. Clones contracting from day 15 to 85 had balanced CD4/CD8 phenotypes, while a second wave expanding from day 15 to 37 was biased towards CD4+. Some responding clones were found in pre-infection memory, which suggests that pre-existing cross-reactive memory T cells took part in the SARS-CoV-2 response. SARS-CoV-2 specificity of the second-wave clones peaking on day 37 was not confirmed. Contracting CD4+ clones were located mainly in the CM and EM memory subsets, whereas CD8+ clones were found to be enriched in EMRA.

This clonotype was sampled from an adult woman who had mild COVID-19 (a few samples of this study predate the infection). The sample titles of this study are shuffled in the database, so cell type and time point are left out; the donor was told from shared clones. Specimen: PBMCs or a T cell subset sorted from them (not recorded which).

The CDR3 has the sequence CASSQAGLYNEQFF. The DNA reads TGTGCCAGCAGCCAAGCGGGTCTCTACAATGAGCAGTTCTTC. Recombination linked TRBV5-6 to TRBJ2-1; the D gene is perhaps TRBD2, on 6 matching bases. The CDR3 runs 14 amino acids, cysteine and phenylalanine included. The only DNA kept is the CDR3, 42 bases in frame from the first base. V and J are truncated by 4 bases and 3 bases respectively, leaving an intervening sequence of 11 bases. The germline V gene yields SGHDT for CDR1 and YYEEEE for CDR2.